The 19 T cell receptor beta chains listed next were all sequenced from one sample in a study of T cell repertoires in cytomegalovirus infection. No antigens are known for them. TCRdb redid the calling of the reads with MiXCR, one entry per CDR3 protein. The sample carries some 130,000 distinct CDR3 sequences, about 32% recorded once. Sequencing used CD8+ T cells from cultured PBMCs, obtained from culture after CMV antigen stimulation. Receptor source: a human donor in good health (CMV status not recorded). Some clones in this sample may be carry-over from other donors' samples.

The table lists this clonotype with many counts. J is TRBJ1-2 and V is TRBV7-2; D is perhaps TRBD1 (6 bases). This CDR3 spans 15 amino acids. The ends were cut back, 2 bases at V and 1 base at J, with 11 bases in the middle. Germline lookup yields CDR1 SGHTA and CDR2 FQGNSA. The CDR3 sequence is CASSLRTDHNYGYTF. The CDR3 nucleotides read TGTGCCAGCAGCTTACGGACAGATCATAACTATGGCTACACCTTC. The entire variable domain, with the rest obtained from reference TRBV7-2 and TRBJ1-2, is as follows: GAGVSQSPSNKVTEKGKDVELRCDPISGHTALYWYRQSLGQGLEFLIYFQGNSAPDKSGLPSDRFSAERTGGSVSTLTIQRTQQEDSAVYLCASSLRTDHNYGYTFGSGTRLTVV.

The V gene is TRBV7-4, the J gene TRBJ2-7; TRBD2 is a possible D gene (6 bases). The V end was cut by 7 bases, the J end by 6 bases, with 10 bases between. Germline values: CDR1 SGHVT, CDR2 SQSDAQ. The CDR3 runs to 11 residues. CDR3 in DNA: TGTGCCAGCACCTCCGGGGGCGAGCAGTACTTC. The encoded protein is CASTSGGEQYF.

The gene calls are TRBV19 and TRBJ1-5, with 10 nucleotides matching TRBD1. This CDR3 is built from 17 residues. V was clipped by 5 bases and J by 2 bases; unmatched bases: 9. CDR1 and CDR2 from the germline V gene are LNHDA and SQIVND (reference sequence). CDR3 region: CASSAGTGEVGNQPQHF. The CDR3 DNA reads as TGTGCCAGTAGTGCCGGGACAGGGGAAGTAGGCAATCAGCCCCAGCATTTT.

The chain joins TRBV6-2 or TRBV6-3 to TRBJ2-1, with D perhaps TRBD2 (6 bases). The CDR3 totals 11 residues. The V gene's germline CDR1 is MNHEY and CDR2 SVGEGT. Trimming took 4 bases from V and 14 from J, leaving 12 bases between them. Here the CDR3 DNA reads TGTGCCAGCAGTTGGGGACTGCTTGAGTTCTTC. As protein: CASSWGLLEFF.

This clonotype was observed many times. The rearrangement links TRBV2 to TRBJ2-1; D is possibly TRBD1 or TRBD2 (5 bases each). V lost 2 bases and J 4 bases, leaving 24 bases between the germline ends. The CDR3 has 19 amino acids. The germline gives CDR1 SNHLY, CDR2 FYNNEI. Here the CDR3 DNA reads TGTGCCAGCAGTGAAAGGGACCCCCCACCCCCGACATCTTACAATGAGCAGTTCTTC. This gives the protein CASSERDPPPPTSYNEQFF.

The chain recombines TRBV23-1 with TRBJ2-2; no firm D call. TRBV23-1 is designated an ORF whose function remains uncertain. The CDR3 is made up of 16 amino acids. The V gene lost 0 bases and the J gene lost 5 bases, with 13 bases spanning the gap. CDR3 in DNA: TGCGCCAGCAGTCAATCGTGGGTGGTGGAGACCGGGGAGCTGTTTTTT. It yields the protein CASSQSWVVETGELFF.

J is TRBJ1-2 and V is TRBV12-3 or TRBV12-4; TRBD1 might be the D (6 bases). With 6 bases removed from V and 3 bases from J, the gap between germline ends came to 14 bases. CDR3 length: 14 residues. The CDR3 DNA follows: TGTGCCAGCAGCCGATCGGGGGGGCACTATGGCTACACCTTC. Residues: CASSRSGGHYGYTF.

The chain employs TRBV4-1 and TRBJ2-7; no clear D gene. Germline CDR1 reads MGHRA; CDR2 reads YSYEKL. The CDR3 contains 15 residues. V was trimmed by 3 bases and J by 3 bases, leaving 15 bases between them. The CDR3 nucleotides are TGCGCCAGCAGCCAGTCGGTCGGTGGCCGCTACGAGCAGTACTTC. Translating it yields CASSQSVGGRYEQYF.

The sample holds many counts of this clonotype. The chain has TRBV7-9 and TRBJ2-1, with 7 bases aligning to TRBD2. Looked up from germline, CDR1 is SEHNR and CDR2 is FQNEAQ (reference sequence). Trimming cost V 1 base and J 9 bases; bases outside gene matches: 6. The length of the CDR3 is 14 residues. CDR3: CASSLGLAQAEQFF. The CDR3 DNA is TGTGCCAGCAGCTTAGGACTAGCCCAGGCTGAGCAGTTCTTC.

This clonotype was seen repeatedly, ten times or more. The J gene is TRBJ2-3, the V gene TRBV7-8; D is possibly TRBD2 (6 bases). Germline V gene sequence: CDR1 SGHVS, CDR2 FQNEAQ. The CDR3 totals 15 residues. Deletions cut 1 base from V and 2 bases from J, with 10 bases between. For the CDR3, the DNA is TGTGCCAGCAGCTTAGAATTAGCGGTCACAGATACGCAGTATTTT. It specifies CASSLELAVTDTQYF.

The table lists this clonotype with a few counts. V gene TRBV2 combines with J gene TRBJ2-1; TRBD2 agrees at 11 bases. V dropped 7 bases and J dropped 1; count of bases not matched to a gene: 6. The germline V gene has CDR1 SNHLY and CDR2 FYNNEI. The CDR3 loop spans 16 amino acids. CDR3 coding DNA: TGTGCCAGCATTCCTAGCGGGGGGATTTCCTACAATGAGCAGTTCTTC. This translates into CASIPSGGISYNEQFF.

The V and J genes are TRBV5-6 and TRBJ2-1; D remains ambiguous. Trimming took 1 base from V and 11 from J, leaving 16 bases between them. There are 14 residues in the CDR3. Germline CDR1 and CDR2: SGHDT and YYEEEE. The CDR3 sequence is CASSLSSELWKQFF. CDR3 DNA: TGTGCCAGCAGCTTGAGTTCGGAACTGTGGAAGCAGTTCTTC.

Only a few counts were recorded for this clonotype. The chain joins TRBV7-2 to TRBJ2-7; D is unresolved. Germline loops: CDR1 SGHTA, CDR2 FQGNSA. The CDR3 is 12 residues long. With 5 bases removed from V and 2 bases from J, the gap between germline ends came to 7 bases. The CDR3 DNA is TGTGCCAGCAGCCGAGAAACCTACGAGCAGTACTTC. Translation: CASSRETYEQYF.

This clonotype came up a few times. The chain links TRBV7-9 to TRBJ2-5; 9 nucleotides match TRBD2. V was pared by 8 bases and J by 5 bases, with 9 bases of the junction left unmatched. This CDR3 is built from 14 residues. Per the germline V gene, CDR1 is SEHNR and CDR2 is FQNEAQ (reference sequence). The DNA of the CDR3 is TGTGCCAGCCCGACAGCGGGGGGTACGGAGACCCAGTACTTC. As protein: CASPTAGGTETQYF. Drawing the rest from reference TRBV7-9 and TRBJ2-5, the complete variable domain is DTGVSQNPRHKITKRGQNVTFRCDPISEHNRLYWYRQTLGQGPEFLTYFQNEAQLEKSRLLSDRFSAERPKGSFSTLEIQRTEQGDSAMYLCASPTAGGTETQYFGPGTRLLVL.

This clonotype occurred many times. The CDR3 DNA sequence: TGCGCCAGCAGAGACTATCTCCAAGAGACCCAGTACTTC. Protein product: CASRDYLQETQYF. This chain connects TRBV10-2 to TRBJ2-5, with D possibly matching TRBD2 (5 bases). Trimming took off 6 bases at V and 1 base at J, with 9 bases between the two ends. From germline, CDR1 is WSHSY and CDR2 SAAADI. This CDR3 region has 13 residues.

There are many counts of this clonotype. The V gene is TRBV6-5, the J gene TRBJ1-1; a weak D match, TRBD1 (5 bases). Germline-derived CDR1 and CDR2 are MNHEY and SVGAGI. The V end lost 1 base, the J end lost 5 bases, and 8 bases lay between the germline ends. This CDR3 has 13 amino acids. CDR3 in amino acids: CASSYYGGTEAFF. CDR3 nucleotide sequence: TGTGCCAGCAGTTACTACGGGGGAACTGAAGCTTTCTTT.

The V gene is TRBV2, the J gene TRBJ2-7, with D possibly being TRBD2 (5 bases). CDR3 size: 13 residues. The germline V and J ends were trimmed by 10 bases and 0 bases, with 13 bases remaining between them. The germline V gene has CDR1 SNHLY and CDR2 FYNNEI. This chain's CDR3 is CATSSDFSYEQYF. CDR3 nucleotides: TGTGCCACCTCTTCGGACTTCTCCTACGAGCAGTACTTC.

This chain connects TRBV20-1 to TRBJ2-1; TRBD2 matches 11 bases. V gave up 0 bases and J gave up 6 bases; unmatched junction bases: 4. The germline V gene has CDR1 DFQATT and CDR2 SNEGSKA (reference sequence). This CDR3 is built from 15 residues. CDR3 nucleotides: TGCAGTGCTAGAGATACGCTAGCGGGGGGCAATGAGCAGTTCTTC. Its translation: CSARDTLAGGNEQFF.

The chain combines TRBV7-3 with TRBJ2-7; 8 bases agree with TRBD2. The CDR3 loop spans 15 amino acids. CDR1 and CDR2 (germline): SGHTA, FQGTGA. With V trimmed by 0 bases and J by 4 bases, 5 bases remained unmatched. In nucleotides, the CDR3 is TGTGCCAGCAGCTTAACGGGCGGGGGGTTTTACGAGCAGTACTTC. It yields the protein CASSLTGGGFYEQYF.